This T cell receptor beta chain was found in a study of CD8 T cells in ankylosing spondylitis. Regarding this clonotype: What it binds is unknown.

TCRdb processed the 5' RACE reads anew with MiXCR; each CDR3 protein has one entry. This sample yields around 770,000 distinct CDR3 sequences, of which under 20% are seen a single time; about 19% belongs to the top ten. Study conclusions and caveats: Earlier reports found some motif variants in synovial fluid and blood in reactive arthritis. Disease-linked clones had a CD8+ phenotype and relatively low frequency in peripheral blood. One TCR beta motif, made up of roughly 8 highly homologous variants, appeared characteristic of ankylosing spondylitis blood. The clones that were linked to disease were reported to be significantly enriched in matched synovial fluid samples from ankylosing spondylitis patients.

The CDR3 sequence is 14 residues long. From germline, CDR1 is MGHRA and CDR2 YSYEKL. V shed 1 base and J shed 6 bases, with 9 bases lying between them. The sequencing input was blood, either unsorted or a sorted T cell fraction (not recorded which). V is TRBV4-1 and J is TRBJ1-4; no firm D call. The TCR sequence derives from a male donor with ankylosing spondylitis. DNA for the CDR3: TGCGCCAGCAGCCAAGTGGGGTTATATGAAAAACTGTTTTTT. Translating gives CASSQVGLYEKLFF.